The clone carrying this T cell receptor (beta chain) was seen more than once but under ten times. Its target is unknown. This record comes from a study of OX40 agonist ivuxolimab in advanced cancers. Overall study findings and caveats: CD8+ T cells averaged more expanded clones than CD4+. Among the nonresponders, some also had low normalized T-cell clonal expansion.

Clones were read by immunoSEQ multiplex PCR, and TCRdb kept only the in-frame ones, dropping some. Counted here are under 50,000 clones, around three quarters occurring once; the ten biggest clones make up approximately 13%. Germline V gene sequence: CDR1 SGHRS, CDR2 YFSETQ. The CDR3 sequence is 14 residues long. The V and J ends lost 4 bases and 0 bases respectively, with 10 bases between them. The source material was CD4+ or CD8+ T cells sorted from blood, sampled in a trial of the OX40 agonist ivuxolimab. This chain uses TRBV5-1 with TRBJ1-1, with D unresolved. The TCR sequence derives from an adult with an advanced solid tumor such as melanoma, head and neck, liver or kidney cancer. In DNA, the CDR3 is TGCGCCAGCAGCCCTATGTCACTGAACACTGAAGCTTTCTTT. It specifies CASSPMSLNTEAFF.